The clone carrying this T cell receptor (beta chain) was counted between two and nine times. Germline V gives CDR1 SQVTM, CDR2 ANQGSEA. CDR3 length equals 12 residues. Trimming left V 4 bases short and J 7 bases short, with 14 bases between. The sample is drawn from a study of human T cells and chemical hapten exposure. The overall study: Upper inner arm skin measuring approximately 2 cm by approximately 2 cm received 2% DPC for sensitization. Yields of TCR per sample differed, chiefly owing to small differences in pooled library volume.

Authors' processing steps: From 23,224 to 690,600 TCRs were found per sample, with a median of approximately 96,000. TCRdb passed the RACE reads through MiXCR, listing each CDR3 protein once. V and J calls and clone size were set by TCRdb, not the authors. The table lists fewer than 300,000 distinct CDR3 sequences, just under 8% of them singletons, with 1.2% in the top ten. Noted time point: pre-sensitization, week 0. Treatment here: therapeutic diphenylcyclopropenone sensitization with weekly scalp DPC. The specimen was whole blood, collected in connection with sensitization to the hapten diphenylcyclopropenone (DPC). The V gene is TRBV29-1, the J gene TRBJ2-7; D not certain. This TCR came from a man aged 18-30 years with alopecia areata. Some clones in this sample may be carry-over from other donors' samples. The CDR3 spells CSVVLRAREQYF. DNA for the CDR3: TGCAGCGTTGTTCTACGGGCTAGAGAGCAGTACTTC.